This is a list of T cell receptor beta chains from one sample in a study of early T cells in non-severe SARS-CoV-2 infection. TCRdb analysed the 5' RACE reads with MiXCR anew, one entry per CDR3 protein. The data contain some 58,000 distinct CDR3 sequences, about an eighth of them singletons. Specimen: whole blood. The origin of the receptors is an adult who was a healthcare worker with PCR-confirmed SARS-CoV-2 infection or an uninfected control (not recorded which). The CDR3 runs from the conserved cysteine through the conserved F or W. A D gene is named only where the DNA matches it firmly. Size values are once, few and many counts, or a class for expanded clones, and some rows have none.

clone size	D gene	V gene	J gene	CDR3 DNA	CDR3 protein
NA	TRBD1	TRBV28	TRBJ1-5	TGTGCCAGCAGTTTCAGGGGGTACGGTCAGCCCCAGCATTTT	CASSFRGYGQPQHF
few	NA	TRBV4-1	TRBJ2-3	TGCGCCAGCAGCCAAGTGGGGCGGGGAACAGATACGCAGTATTTT	CASSQVGRGTDTQYF
NA	NA	TRBV20-1	TRBJ1-6	TGCAGTGCTAGAGATTTGACCGTGGGCAATTCACCCCTCCACTTT	CSARDLTVGNSPLHF
few	NA	TRBV12-3/TRBV12-4	TRBJ2-1	TGTGCCAGCAGTAGTACAGGGCCCTACGATGAGCAGTTCTTC	CASSSTGPYDEQFF
many	NA	TRBV10-3	TRBJ1-1	TGTGCCATCAGCGAAAACAGGGAAGCTTTCTTT	CAISENREAFF
few	NA	TRBV12-3/TRBV12-4	TRBJ2-7	TGTGCCAGCAGTGGATTAGGGATACTATCCTACGAGCAGTACTTC	CASSGLGILSYEQYF
few	NA	TRBV6-6	TRBJ2-7	TGTGCCAGCAGTTACTCCCGGACAGAGTCCTACGAGCAGTACTTC	CASSYSRTESYEQYF
many	NA	TRBV6-2/TRBV6-3	TRBJ1-6	TGTGCCAGCGCCGGGACATCGGCCAATTCACCCCTCCACTTT	CASAGTSANSPLHF
few	NA	TRBV30	TRBJ1-3	TGTGCCTGGAGTGTAGGTTTGTCTGGAAACACCATATATTTT	CAWSVGLSGNTIYF
few	NA	TRBV7-7	TRBJ2-1	TGTGCTAGCAGCTTTTCCAGGTTTAATGAGCAGTTCTTC	CASSFSRFNEQFF
many	TRBD1	TRBV18	TRBJ1-4	TGTGCCAGCTCAGGACAGGGCCCGAATGAAAAACTGTTTTTT	CASSGQGPNEKLFF
many	TRBD1	TRBV10-3	TRBJ2-7	TGTGCCATCAGTACTGGGGCAGGGGGTTCCATTTACGAGCAGTACTTC	CAISTGAGGSIYEQYF
NA	NA	TRBV30	TRBJ1-5	TGTGCCTGGAGTGGCAATCAGGGGCAGCCCCAGCATTTT	CAWSGNQGQPQHF
few	NA	TRBV11-3	TRBJ2-4	TGTGCCAGCAGCTTGGGGAGCGACATTCAGTACTTC	CASSLGSDIQYF
NA	NA	TRBV12-3/TRBV12-4	TRBJ1-1	TGTGCCAGCAGTTTAAATGAAGATACTACTGAAGCTTTCTTT	CASSLNEDTTEAFF
NA	NA	TRBV12-3/TRBV12-4	TRBJ1-4	TGTGCCAGCACGAGGGGAAACCATGAAAAACTGTTTTTT	CASTRGNHEKLFF
NA	NA	TRBV5-4	TRBJ1-1	TGTGCCAGCAGTTCATTGAGCACTGAAGCTTTCTTT	CASSSLSTEAFF
few	TRBD2	TRBV4-3	TRBJ2-3	TGCGCCAGCAGCCAAGAAGCCGCGGGGGGCACAGATACGCAGTATTTT	CASSQEAAGGTDTQYF
NA	TRBD1	TRBV7-6	TRBJ2-1	TGTGCCAGCAGCTCCTTGGACAGGCAGAATGAGCAGTTCTTC	CASSSLDRQNEQFF
many	NA	TRBV10-2	TRBJ2-3	TGCGCCAGCAGTTCCTCGGGGGGCAGTGCAGATACGCAGTATTTT	CASSSSGGSADTQYF
NA	NA	TRBV6-5	TRBJ1-2	TGTGCCAGCAGCAGAGTGGCCCGCGCCACTGACTATGGCTACACCTTC	CASSRVARATDYGYTF
many	TRBD2	TRBV7-9	TRBJ2-1	TGTGCCAGCAGAGCGGGGTTCAATGAGCAGTTCTTC	CASRAGFNEQFF
few	NA	TRBV6-5	TRBJ1-6	TGTGCCAGCAGTTACTCGAGGGGGAGGAATTCACCCCTCCACTTT	CASSYSRGRNSPLHF
many	TRBD1	TRBV7-3	TRBJ1-1	TGTGCCAGCAGCTCGCCCGGGACAGGGGATCGTCAAGCTTTCTTT	CASSSPGTGDRQAFF
many	NA	TRBV12-3/TRBV12-4	TRBJ2-3	TGTGCCAGCAGTTCCGGGACCCCTCACCCCAGCACAGATACGCAGTATTTT	CASSSGTPHPSTDTQYF
few	NA	TRBV5-1	TRBJ2-5	TGCGCCAGCAGCTTTGACGGGGGCTACCAAGAGACCCAGTACTTC	CASSFDGGYQETQYF
NA	NA	TRBV9	TRBJ2-1	TGTGCCAGCAGCGTAGGATACAATGAGCAGTTCTTC	CASSVGYNEQFF
NA	NA	TRBV18	TRBJ1-3	TGTGCCAGCTCACCACGCGGGGGGACAAGTACAACGAACACCATATATTTT	CASSPRGGTSTTNTIYF
many	NA	TRBV11-2	TRBJ1-1	TGTGCCAGCAGCTTAGATCGCGGTACTGAAGCTTTCTTT	CASSLDRGTEAFF
few	NA	TRBV7-2	TRBJ1-1	TGTGCCAGCAACCGGGATTTCATGAACACTGAAGCTTTCTTT	CASNRDFMNTEAFF
many	NA	TRBV2	TRBJ1-2	TGTGCCAGCAGTGAAGCAGGAGGGAGGACTAACTATGGCTACACCTTC	CASSEAGGRTNYGYTF
many	NA	TRBV10-2	TRBJ2-2	TGCGCCAGCAGAGCCCAGGGGCTCAACACCGGGGAGCTGTTTTTT	CASRAQGLNTGELFF
NA	TRBD1	TRBV5-1	TRBJ1-6	TGCGCCAGCAGTTCCGCAGGACAGGGGAGCTCCTATAATTCACCCCTCCACTTT	CASSSAGQGSSYNSPLHF